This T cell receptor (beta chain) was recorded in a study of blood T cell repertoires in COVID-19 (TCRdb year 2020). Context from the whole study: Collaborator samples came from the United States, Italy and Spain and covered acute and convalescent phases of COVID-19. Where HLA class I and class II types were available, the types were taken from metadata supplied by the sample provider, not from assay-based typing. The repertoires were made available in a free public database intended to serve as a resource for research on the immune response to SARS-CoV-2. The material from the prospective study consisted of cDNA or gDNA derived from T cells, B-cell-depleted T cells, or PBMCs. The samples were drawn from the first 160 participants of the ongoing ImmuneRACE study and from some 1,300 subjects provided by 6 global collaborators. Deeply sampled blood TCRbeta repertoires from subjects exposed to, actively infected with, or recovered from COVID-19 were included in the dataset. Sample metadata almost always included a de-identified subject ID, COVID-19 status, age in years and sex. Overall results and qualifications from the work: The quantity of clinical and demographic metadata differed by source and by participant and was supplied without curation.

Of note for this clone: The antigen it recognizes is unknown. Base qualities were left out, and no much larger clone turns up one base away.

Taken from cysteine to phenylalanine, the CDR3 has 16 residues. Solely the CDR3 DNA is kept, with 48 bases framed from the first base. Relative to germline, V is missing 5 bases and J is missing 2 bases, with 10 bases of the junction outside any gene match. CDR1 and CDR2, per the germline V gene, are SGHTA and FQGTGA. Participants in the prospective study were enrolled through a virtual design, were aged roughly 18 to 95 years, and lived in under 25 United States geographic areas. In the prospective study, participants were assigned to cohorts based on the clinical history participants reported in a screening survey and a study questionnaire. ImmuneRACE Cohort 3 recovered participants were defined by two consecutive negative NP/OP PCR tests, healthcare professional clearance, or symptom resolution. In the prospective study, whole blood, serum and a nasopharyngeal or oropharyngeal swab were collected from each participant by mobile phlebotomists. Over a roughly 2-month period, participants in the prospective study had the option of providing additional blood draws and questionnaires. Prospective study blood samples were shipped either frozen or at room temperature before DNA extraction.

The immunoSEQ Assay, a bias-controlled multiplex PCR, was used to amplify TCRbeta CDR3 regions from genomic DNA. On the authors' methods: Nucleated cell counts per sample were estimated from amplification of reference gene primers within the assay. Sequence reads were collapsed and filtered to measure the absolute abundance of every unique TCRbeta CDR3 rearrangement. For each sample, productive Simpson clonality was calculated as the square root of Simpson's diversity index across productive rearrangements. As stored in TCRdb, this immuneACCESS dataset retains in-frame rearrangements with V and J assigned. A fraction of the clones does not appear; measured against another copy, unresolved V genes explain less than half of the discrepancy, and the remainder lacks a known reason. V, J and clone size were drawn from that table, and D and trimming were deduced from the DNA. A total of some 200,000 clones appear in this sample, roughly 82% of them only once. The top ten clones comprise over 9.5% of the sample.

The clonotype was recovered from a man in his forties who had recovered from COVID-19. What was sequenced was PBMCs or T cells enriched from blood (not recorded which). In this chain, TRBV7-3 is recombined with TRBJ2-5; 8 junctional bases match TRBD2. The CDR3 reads CASSAVGGRPQETQYF. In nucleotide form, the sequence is TGTGCCAGCAGCGCTGTAGGCGGGAGGCCTCAAGAGACCCAGTACTTC.